This TCR beta chain was recorded in a study of cytotoxic CD8 clonotypes in ibrutinib-treated CLL. Study as a whole: Enrolment comprised around 11 relapsed/refractory and more than 14 treatment-naive patients; fewer than 18 were IGHV unmutated. Recorded responses included around 25 partial and 2 complete; following median about 68 months, approximately 15 stayed remitted and roughly 12 progressed.

CDR1 is MNHEY, CDR2 SMNVEV, per germline (reference sequence). The length of the CDR3 is 13 residues. V lost 6 bases and J 3 bases, leaving 12 bases between the germline ends. Study-wide findings and caveats: A rise in clonality was seen at ibrutinib response, and a fall back toward baseline was seen at progression. Clonality measured at baseline exceeded age-matched healthy donors, tracking circulating CD8+ T-cell counts.

About this clone: Its target is not known.

Measured with immunoSEQ multiplex PCR; TCRdb has only the in-frame clones, and not every one. The sample has some 200,000 clones, 75% to 85% seen once. The material was PBMCs, obtained after 12 months of ibrutinib treatment. This receptor was taken from a human donor with chronic lymphocytic leukemia. V gene TRBV27 combines with J gene TRBJ2-7; D possibly corresponds to TRBD1 (6 bases). The CDR3 nucleotides are TGTGCCAGCAGCAGGGGACAATTCTACGAGCAGTACTTC. Its translation is CASSRGQFYEQYF.